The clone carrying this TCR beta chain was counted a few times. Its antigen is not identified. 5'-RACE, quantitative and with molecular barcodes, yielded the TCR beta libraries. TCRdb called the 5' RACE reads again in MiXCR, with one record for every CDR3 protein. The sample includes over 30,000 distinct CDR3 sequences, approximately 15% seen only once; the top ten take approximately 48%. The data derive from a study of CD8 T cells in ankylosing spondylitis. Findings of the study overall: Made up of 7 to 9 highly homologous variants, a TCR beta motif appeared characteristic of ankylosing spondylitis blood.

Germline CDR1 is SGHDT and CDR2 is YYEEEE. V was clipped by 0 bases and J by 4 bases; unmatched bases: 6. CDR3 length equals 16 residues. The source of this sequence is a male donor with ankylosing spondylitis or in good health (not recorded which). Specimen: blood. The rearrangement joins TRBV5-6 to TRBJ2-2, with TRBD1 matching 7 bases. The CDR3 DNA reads TGTGCCAGCAGCTTGGGGACAGGATCAATCACCGGGGAGCTGTTTTTT. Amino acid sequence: CASSLGTGSITGELFF.